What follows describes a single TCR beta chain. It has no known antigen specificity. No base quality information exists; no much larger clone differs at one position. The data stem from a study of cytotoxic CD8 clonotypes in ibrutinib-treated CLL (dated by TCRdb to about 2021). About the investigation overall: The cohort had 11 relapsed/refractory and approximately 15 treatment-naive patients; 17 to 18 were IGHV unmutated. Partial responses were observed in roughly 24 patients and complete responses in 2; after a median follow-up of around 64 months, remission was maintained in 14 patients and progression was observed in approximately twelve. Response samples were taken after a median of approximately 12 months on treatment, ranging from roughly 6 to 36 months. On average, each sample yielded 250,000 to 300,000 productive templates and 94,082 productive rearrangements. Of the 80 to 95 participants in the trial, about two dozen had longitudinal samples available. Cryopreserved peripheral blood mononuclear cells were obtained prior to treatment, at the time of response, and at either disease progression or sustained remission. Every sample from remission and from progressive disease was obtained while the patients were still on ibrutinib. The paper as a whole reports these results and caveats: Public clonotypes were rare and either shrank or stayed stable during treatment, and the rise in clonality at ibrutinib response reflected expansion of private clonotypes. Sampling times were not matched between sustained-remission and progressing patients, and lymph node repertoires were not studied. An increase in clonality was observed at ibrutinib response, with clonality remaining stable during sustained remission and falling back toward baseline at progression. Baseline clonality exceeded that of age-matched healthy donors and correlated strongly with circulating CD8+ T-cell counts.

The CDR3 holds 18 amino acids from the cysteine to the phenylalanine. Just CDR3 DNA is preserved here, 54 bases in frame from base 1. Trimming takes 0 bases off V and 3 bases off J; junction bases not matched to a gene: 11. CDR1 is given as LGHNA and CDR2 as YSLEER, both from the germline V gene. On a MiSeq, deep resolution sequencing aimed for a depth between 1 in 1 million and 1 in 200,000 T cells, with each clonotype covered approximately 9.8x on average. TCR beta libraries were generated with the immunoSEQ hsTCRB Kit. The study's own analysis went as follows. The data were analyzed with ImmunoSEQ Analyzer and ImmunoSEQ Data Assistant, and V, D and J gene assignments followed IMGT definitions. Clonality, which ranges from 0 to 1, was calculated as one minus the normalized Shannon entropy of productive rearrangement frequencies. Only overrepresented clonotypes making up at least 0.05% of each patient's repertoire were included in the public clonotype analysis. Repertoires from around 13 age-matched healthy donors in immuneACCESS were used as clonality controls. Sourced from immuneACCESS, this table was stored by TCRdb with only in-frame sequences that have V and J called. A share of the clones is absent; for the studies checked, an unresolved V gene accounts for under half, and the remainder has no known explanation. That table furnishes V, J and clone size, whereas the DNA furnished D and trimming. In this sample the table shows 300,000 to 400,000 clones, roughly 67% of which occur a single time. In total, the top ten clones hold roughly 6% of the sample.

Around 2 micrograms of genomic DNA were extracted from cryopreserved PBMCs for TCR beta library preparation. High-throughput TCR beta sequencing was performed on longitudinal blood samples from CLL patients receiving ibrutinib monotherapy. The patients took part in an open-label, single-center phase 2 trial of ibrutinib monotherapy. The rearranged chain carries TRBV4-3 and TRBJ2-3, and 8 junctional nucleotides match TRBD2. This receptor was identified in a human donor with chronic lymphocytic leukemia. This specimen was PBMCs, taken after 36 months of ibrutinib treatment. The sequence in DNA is TGCGCCAGCAGCCAAGAAGGGGTTTCGCGGGAGGTTACAGATACGCAGTATTTT. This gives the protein CASSQEGVSREVTDTQYF.